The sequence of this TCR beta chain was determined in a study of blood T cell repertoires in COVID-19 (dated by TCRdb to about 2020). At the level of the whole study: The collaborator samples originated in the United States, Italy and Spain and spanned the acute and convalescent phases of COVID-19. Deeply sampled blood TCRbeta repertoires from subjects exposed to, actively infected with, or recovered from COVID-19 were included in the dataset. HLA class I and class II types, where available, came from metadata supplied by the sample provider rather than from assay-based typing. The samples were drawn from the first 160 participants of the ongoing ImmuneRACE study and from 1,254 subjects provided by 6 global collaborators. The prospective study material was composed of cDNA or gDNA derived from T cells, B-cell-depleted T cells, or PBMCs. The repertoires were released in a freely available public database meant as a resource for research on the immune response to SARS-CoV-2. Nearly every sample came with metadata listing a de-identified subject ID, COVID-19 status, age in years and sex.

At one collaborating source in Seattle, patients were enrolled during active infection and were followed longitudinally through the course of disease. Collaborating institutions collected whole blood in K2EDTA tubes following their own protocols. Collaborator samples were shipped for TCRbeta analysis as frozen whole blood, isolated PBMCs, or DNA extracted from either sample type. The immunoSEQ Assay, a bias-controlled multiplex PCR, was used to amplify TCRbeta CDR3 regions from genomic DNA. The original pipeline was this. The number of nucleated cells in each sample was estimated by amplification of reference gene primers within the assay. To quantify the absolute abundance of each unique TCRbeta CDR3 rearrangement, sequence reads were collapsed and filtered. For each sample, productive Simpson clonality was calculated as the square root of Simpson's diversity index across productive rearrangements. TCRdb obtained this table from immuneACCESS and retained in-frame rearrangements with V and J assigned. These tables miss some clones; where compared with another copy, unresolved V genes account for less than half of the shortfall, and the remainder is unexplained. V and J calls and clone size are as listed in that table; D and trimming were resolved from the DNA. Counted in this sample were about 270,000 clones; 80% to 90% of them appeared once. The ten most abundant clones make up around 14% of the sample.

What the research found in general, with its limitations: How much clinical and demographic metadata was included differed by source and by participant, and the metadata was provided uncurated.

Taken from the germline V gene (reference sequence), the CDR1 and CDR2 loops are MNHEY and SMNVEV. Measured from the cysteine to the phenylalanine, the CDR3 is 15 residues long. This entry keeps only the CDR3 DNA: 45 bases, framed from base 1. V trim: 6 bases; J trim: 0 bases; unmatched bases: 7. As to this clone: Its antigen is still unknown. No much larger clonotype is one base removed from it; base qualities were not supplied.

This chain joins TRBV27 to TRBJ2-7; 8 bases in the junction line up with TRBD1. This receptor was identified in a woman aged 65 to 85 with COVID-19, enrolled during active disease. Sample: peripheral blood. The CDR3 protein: CASSPGGDSSYEQYF. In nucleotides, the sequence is TGTGCCAGCAGCCCAGGGGGCGACAGCTCCTACGAGCAGTACTTC.